This T cell receptor beta chain is from a study of T cell responses to AZD1222 COVID-19 vaccine. Study-level information: Pooled in the analysis were second doses at about 4 or about 12 weeks. Study outcomes and limitations: There were vaccine-associated CD4 TCRs across spike, dominant at 160-218 and 743-854. White British ancestry dominated among donors, who included more females, and clonal diversity was possibly underestimated.

TCRdb's table, derived via immunoSEQ multiplex PCR, lists solely in-frame clones and lacks some. Of under 200,000 clones in the sample, approximately 90% are singletons; the top ten hold approximately 4.7%. Remarks on this clone: Its antigen is undetermined.

CDR3 length: 17 amino acids. V gave up 1 base and J gave up 4 bases, with 20 bases separating them. CDR1 is SGHVS, CDR2 FNYEAQ, per germline. The TCR comes from an adult in good health. The material sequenced was peripheral blood, taken on day 0 of AZD1222 vaccination. The V and J genes are TRBV7-6 and TRBJ2-7, with D perhaps given as TRBD1 or TRBD2 (5 bases each). CDR3 in DNA: TGTGCCAGCAGCTTAGGCCCTGGGGCGGGTAATAGATACGAGCAGTACTTC. It encodes CASSLGPGAGNRYEQYF.